This TCR beta chain was profiled in a study of glioma-infiltrating T cells. The table lists this clonotype with many counts. Germline loops: CDR1 SGHDN, CDR2 FVKESK. Trimming cost V 6 bases and J 3 bases, with 15 bases left between them. There are 15 residues in the CDR3. The iRepertoire nested amplicon-rescue multiplex PCR amplified TCR alpha and beta CDR3s from RNA. From the multiplex PCR reads, TCRdb called clonotypes with MiXCR, one entry per CDR3 protein. The sample records approximately 190,000 distinct CDR3 sequences, more than 25% being singletons. The sequenced sample consisted of glioma tissue, nonneoplastic brain tissue, or PBMCs (not recorded which). This sequence originates from a human donor with low-grade glioma or glioblastoma, undergoing nonglioma brain surgery, or in good health (not recorded which). V usage is TRBV14 and J usage is TRBJ1-3; TRBD1 might be the D (6 bases). The CDR3 here is CASSEGGFGGNTIYF. The CDR3 DNA reads TGTGCCAGCAGTGAAGGGGGATTCGGTGGAAACACCATATATTTT.